This entry lists 15 T cell receptor beta chains sequenced from one sample in a study of blood T cell repertoires in COVID-19. Profiled with immunoSEQ multiplex PCR; TCRdb holds only in-frame clones, not every one. Seen here are 150,000 to 200,000 clones, around nine tenths observed once, and the top ten hold less than 3.5%. Sequences were obtained from peripheral blood. The origin of the receptors is a man between 65 and 85 years old with acute or convalescent COVID-19.

The gene calls are TRBV9 and TRBJ1-1; the D gene is possibly TRBD1 (6 bases). This CDR3 is built from 17 residues. V was shortened by 0 bases and J by 4 bases, with 19 bases between the two germline ends. Germline V gene sequence: CDR1 SGDLS, CDR2 YYNGEE. CDR3 sequence (DNA): TGTGCCAGCAGCGTAGGAGGGGGGGCAGGTGTCTTCACTGAAGCTTTCTTT. It translates to CASSVGGGAGVFTEAFF.

The J gene is TRBJ2-5, the V gene TRBV20-1; a possible D gene is TRBD1 (6 bases). With 3 bases removed from V and 5 bases from J, the gap between germline ends came to 13 bases. CDR3 size: 13 residues. The germline gives CDR1 DFQATT, CDR2 SNEGSKA (reference sequence). The CDR3 sequence is CSASGGTGETQYF. The CDR3, as DNA: TGCAGTGCTAGTGGCGGAACAGGGGAGACCCAGTACTTC.

The chain has TRBV6-1 and TRBJ1-4; 7 bases map to TRBD1. V dropped 1 base and J dropped 0; count of bases not matched to a gene: 8. Germline V lookup: CDR1 MNHNS, CDR2 SASEGT. CDR3 size: 18 residues. The CDR3 sequence is CASSEVLGQTATNEKLFF. CDR3 in DNA: TGTGCCAGCAGTGAAGTTTTGGGACAGACCGCAACTAATGAAAAACTGTTTTTT.

The sample holds one count of this clone. The rearrangement uses TRBV10-3 and TRBJ2-7; no definite D call. The V gene lost 1 base and the J gene lost 6 bases, with 4 bases spanning the gap. The CDR3 has 11 amino acids. Germline V lookup: CDR1 ENHRY, CDR2 SYGVKD. Written as DNA, the CDR3 is TGTGCCATCAGTGAGTACGGCGAGCAGTACTTC. Translated: CAISEYGEQYF.

The V call is TRBV28, the J call TRBJ1-1; D remains unclear. Trimming shortened V by 7 bases and J by 4 bases, and 10 bases separated the two germline ends. CDR1 and CDR2 from the germline V gene are MDHEN and SYDVKM. The CDR3 extends over 12 amino acids. The CDR3 bases are TGTGCCAGCAATTATGGGCGCACTGAAGCTTTCTTT. It codes for CASNYGRTEAFF.

The rearrangement joins TRBV11-3 to TRBJ1-1; D unresolved. The length of the CDR3 is 13 residues. Deletions cut 5 bases from V and 2 bases from J, with 9 bases between. Germline V gives CDR1 SGHNT, CDR2 YENEEA. The DNA for the CDR3 is TGTGCCAGCAGCCTCGACTACAACACTGAAGCTTTCTTT. This gives the protein CASSLDYNTEAFF.

V gene TRBV30 combines with J gene TRBJ1-4, with D possibly TRBD1 on 6 matching bases. This CDR3 has 13 amino acids. The V end was cut by 4 bases, the J end by 7 bases, with 13 bases between. Germline loops: CDR1 GTSNPN, CDR2 SVGIG (reference sequence). CDR3 DNA sequence: TGTGCCTGGAACCAGGGGTTAGGTGAAAAACTGTTTTTT. It codes for CAWNQGLGEKLFF.

V usage is TRBV19 and J usage is TRBJ1-1, with no clear D. Between the trimmed V and J ends, which lost 2 bases and 1 base, there was a span of 5 bases. Germline CDR1 is LNHDA and CDR2 is SQIVND (reference sequence). This CDR3 comprises 13 residues. The CDR3 DNA follows: TGTGCCAGTAGTATATTGAGGAACACTGAAGCTTTCTTT. Protein: CASSILRNTEAFF.

V and J are TRBV5-1 and TRBJ1-4; 8 bases are shared with TRBD1. V shed 4 bases and J 0 bases; nucleotides not matched to a gene: 8. This CDR3 has 17 amino acids. Germline loops: CDR1 SGHRS, CDR2 YFSETQ. CDR3 nucleotide sequence: TGCGCCAGCAGCGGACGGTACAGGGGGGCAACTAATGAAAAACTGTTTTTT. The encoded protein is CASSGRYRGATNEKLFF.

This chain connects TRBV4-1 to TRBJ1-3; 8 bases fit TRBD1. The CDR3 totals 16 residues. Germline-derived CDR1 and CDR2 are MGHRA and YSYEKL. Germline trimming cut 1 base from V and 3 bases from J; bases unmatched to any gene: 5. In DNA form, the CDR3 reads TGCGCCAGCAGCCAAGCCGCAGGGGGCGGTGGAAACACCATATATTTT. Its translation is CASSQAAGGGGNTIYF.

The CDR3: CASSPRDRGEKLFF. CDR3 nucleotides: TGTGCCAGCAGCCCCCGGGACAGAGGCGAAAAACTGTTTTTT. V is TRBV3-1 (or the pseudogene TRBV3-2) and J is TRBJ1-4; 7 nucleotides line up with TRBD1. Trimming at V came to 4 bases and at J to 8 bases, leaving 7 bases not matched to a gene. CDR3 length: 14 residues. From germline, CDR1 is LGHDT and CDR2 YNNKEL (reference sequence).

The rearrangement uses TRBV9 and TRBJ1-3; D not resolved. Trimming shortened V by 3 bases and J by 4 bases, and 17 bases separated the two germline ends. This CDR3 contains 16 residues. The germline V gene has CDR1 SGDLS and CDR2 YYNGEE. Here the CDR3 DNA reads TGTGCCAGCAGCGCTGGAGGTGTAGAACCGGGAAACACCATATATTTT. Translating it yields CASSAGGVEPGNTIYF. The variable domain in full, with the rest retrieved from reference TRBV9 and TRBJ1-3, is DSGVTQTPKHLITATGQRVTLRCSPRSGDLSVYWYQQSLDQGLQFLIQYYNGEERAKGNILERFSAQQFPDLHSELNLSSLELGDSALYFCASSAGGVEPGNTIYFGEGSWLTVV.

This sequence joins TRBV19 and TRBJ2-2, with 7 bases that match TRBD1. V shed 3 bases, J shed 2 bases, and the junction held 9 bases outside the gene matches. The CDR3 has 17 residues. Germline V gene data show CDR1 as LNHDA and CDR2 as SQIVND (reference sequence). The CDR3 sequence: CASSIIAGTANTGELFF. CDR3 in DNA: TGTGCCAGTAGTATTATTGCCGGGACAGCTAACACCGGGGAGCTGTTTTTT.

The gene calls are TRBV10-1 and TRBJ1-1; D unclear. Trimming took off 4 bases at V and 4 bases at J, with 10 bases between the two ends. The CDR3 spans 13 residues. In germline, CDR1 is WNHNN, CDR2 SYGVQD (reference sequence). In DNA, the CDR3 is TGCGCCAGCAGTGTATCCCCGGGCACTGAAGCTTTCTTT. It yields the protein CASSVSPGTEAFF.

This chain connects TRBV7-3 to TRBJ1-3; D gene ambiguous. The germline V gene has CDR1 SGHTA and CDR2 FQGTGA. V was trimmed by 4 bases and J by 8 bases, leaving 6 bases between them. This CDR3 region has 11 residues. CDR3 coding DNA: TGTGCCAGCAGCTCCTCTGACACCATATATTTT. It is translated as CASSSSDTIYF.